These 6 T cell receptor beta chains were sequenced from one sample in a study of T cell changes during pregnancy in multiple sclerosis. This table comes from immunoSEQ multiplex PCR, and its TCRdb copy is limited to in-frame clones, with some not included. The table lists around 39,000 clones, nearly 95% of them singletons. Sample: CD4+ T cells from peripheral blood mononuclear cells, taken in the third trimester of pregnancy. The receptor source for this set is a female donor in good health, enrolled as a control in a pregnancy study.

The rearrangement joins TRBV5-1 to TRBJ1-5; tentative D call: TRBD1 (6 bases). The germline V and J ends were trimmed by 4 bases and 5 bases, with 10 bases remaining between them. CDR1 and CDR2 from the germline V gene are SGHRS and YFSETQ. The CDR3 is made up of 13 amino acids. CDR3 nucleotides: TGCGCCAGCAGCCGGACAGTCGATCAGCCCCAGCATTTT. Residues: CASSRTVDQPQHF.

This chain joins TRBV5-6 and TRBJ1-2; D unresolved. Trimming took 3 bases from V and 8 from J, leaving 11 bases between them. CDR3 length: 12 residues. CDR1 and CDR2 from the germline V gene are SGHDT and YYEEEE. CDR3 in DNA: TGTGCCAGCAGCTACCGAGGGAGCGGCTACACCTTC. Amino acids: CASSYRGSGYTF.

V usage is TRBV6-5 and J usage is TRBJ1-4, with 7 bases matching TRBD1. Germline V lookup: CDR1 MNHEY, CDR2 SVGAGI. CDR3 size: 13 residues. Unmatched junction bases numbered 6, after V lost 8 bases and J lost 6 bases. The DNA of the CDR3 is TGTGCCAGCGGAAGACAGGGCGATGAAAAACTGTTTTTT. Protein: CASGRQGDEKLFF.

V is TRBV5-8 and J is TRBJ1-2; D possibly corresponds to TRBD1 (6 bases). The CDR3 has 15 residues. Germline assignment: CDR1 SGHTS and CDR2 YDEGEE. Trimming removed 3 bases at V and 8 bases at J, with 20 bases between. CDR3 coding DNA: TGTGCCAGCAGCTCACCGAGAACAGGGTCGAGAGGCTACACCTTC. This sequence encodes CASSSPRTGSRGYTF.

The rearrangement uses TRBV6-4 and TRBJ2-1, with 7 bases aligning to TRBD2. This CDR3 is built from 15 residues. With 2 bases clipped from V and 2 bases from J, the junction kept 3 bases outside the gene matches. The germline V gene encodes CDR1 MRHNA and CDR2 SNTAGT. CDR3: CASSDEAGAYNEQFF. The CDR3 DNA is TGTGCCAGCAGTGACGAGGCGGGGGCCTACAATGAGCAGTTCTTC.

This clone appeared a single time. V and J are TRBV5-5 and TRBJ1-1; 10 bases are a match to TRBD1. Looked up from germline, CDR1 is SGHKS and CDR2 is YYEKEE (reference sequence). J was trimmed by 6 bases and V by 4 bases; bases with no gene match: 9. The CDR3 runs 15 residues. Here the CDR3 reads CASSQRQGASPEAFF. CDR3 DNA: TGTGCCAGCAGCCAGCGACAGGGGGCTTCTCCTGAAGCTTTCTTT.